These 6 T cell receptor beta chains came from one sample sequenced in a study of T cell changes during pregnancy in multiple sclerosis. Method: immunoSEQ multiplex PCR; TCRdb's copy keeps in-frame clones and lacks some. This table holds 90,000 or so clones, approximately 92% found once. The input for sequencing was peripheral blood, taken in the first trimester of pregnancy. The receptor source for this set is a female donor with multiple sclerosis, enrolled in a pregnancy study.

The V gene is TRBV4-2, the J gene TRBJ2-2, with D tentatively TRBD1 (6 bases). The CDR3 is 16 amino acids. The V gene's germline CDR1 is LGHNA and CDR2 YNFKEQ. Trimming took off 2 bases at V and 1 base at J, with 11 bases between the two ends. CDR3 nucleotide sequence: TGTGCCAGCAGCCAAATGACAGGCTGGAACACCGGGGAGCTGTTTTTT. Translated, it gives CASSQMTGWNTGELFF.

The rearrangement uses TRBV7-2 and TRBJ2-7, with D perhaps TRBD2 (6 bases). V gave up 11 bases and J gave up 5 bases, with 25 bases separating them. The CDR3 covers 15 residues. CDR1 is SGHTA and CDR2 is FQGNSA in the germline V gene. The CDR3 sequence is CASRAETGAMNEQYF. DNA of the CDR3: TGTGCCTCTCGGGCGGAGACGGGAGCAATGAACGAGCAGTACTTC.

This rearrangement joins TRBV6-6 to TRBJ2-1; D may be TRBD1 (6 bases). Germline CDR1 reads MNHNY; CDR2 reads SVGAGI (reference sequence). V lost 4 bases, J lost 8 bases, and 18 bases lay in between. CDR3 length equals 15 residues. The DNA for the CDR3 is TGTGCCAGCAGTTCACGCCCCGGGACATACGATGAGCAGTTCTTC. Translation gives CASSSRPGTYDEQFF.

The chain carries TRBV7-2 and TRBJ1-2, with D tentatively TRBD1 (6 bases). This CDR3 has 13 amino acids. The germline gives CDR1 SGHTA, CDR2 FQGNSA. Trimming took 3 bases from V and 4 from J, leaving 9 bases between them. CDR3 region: CASSFGQTYGYTF. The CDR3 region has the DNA TGTGCCAGCAGCTTTGGACAGACCTATGGCTACACCTTC. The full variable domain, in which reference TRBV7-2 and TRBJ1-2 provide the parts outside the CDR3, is GAGVSQSPSNKVTEKGKDVELRCDPISGHTALYWYRQSLGQGLEFLIYFQGNSAPDKSGLPSDRFSAERTGGSVSTLTIQRTQQEDSAVYLCASSFGQTYGYTFGSGTRLTVV.

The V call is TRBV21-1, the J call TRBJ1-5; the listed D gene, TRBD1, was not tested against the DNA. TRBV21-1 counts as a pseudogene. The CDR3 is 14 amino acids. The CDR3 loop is CASSKQGRGQPQHF. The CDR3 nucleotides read TGTGCCAGCAGCAAACAGGGTAGGGGTCAGCCCCAGCATTTT.

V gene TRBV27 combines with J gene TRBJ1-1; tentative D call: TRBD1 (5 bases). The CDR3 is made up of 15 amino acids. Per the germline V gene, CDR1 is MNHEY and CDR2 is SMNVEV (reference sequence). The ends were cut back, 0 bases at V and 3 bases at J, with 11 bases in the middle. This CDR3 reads CASSLSGGVHTEAFF. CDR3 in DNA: TGTGCCAGCAGTTTATCTGGGGGGGTGCACACTGAAGCTTTCTTT.